This is a list of T cell receptor beta chains from one sample in a study of T-cell reconstitution after alpha-beta-depleted transplantation in children. TCRdb recomputed calls from the PCR reads with MiXCR, one row per CDR3 protein. Counted here are some 300,000 distinct CDR3 sequences, around 9.1% occurring once; the ten biggest clones make up roughly 7%. Sequences were derived from PBMCs, sampled before TCRalphabeta/CD19-depleted stem cell transplant. The receptors were sampled from a boy younger than two with acute myeloid leukemia, due to receive a stem cell transplant. CDR3s include the opening cysteine and the closing phenylalanine or tryptophan. A D gene is named only where the DNA matches it firmly. Clone size, where shown, is once, few, many, or a class for clones that have expanded.

v_gene	abundance	j_gene	d_gene	CDR3nt	CDR3aa
TRBV6-5	.	TRBJ1-5	.	TGTGCCAGCCACGGCTGGAGGGGCAATCAGCCCCAGCATTTT	CASHGWRGNQPQHF
TRBV7-2	many	TRBJ1-4	.	TGTGCCAGCAGCTACTCCAGGAGGGGTGAAAAACTGTTTTTT	CASSYSRRGEKLFF
TRBV7-2	few	TRBJ1-2	.	TGTGCCAGCAGCTTAGTTCTTGGCTACACCTTC	CASSLVLGYTF
TRBV14	many	TRBJ1-6	.	TGTGCCAGCACCAACGACGTGTATAATTCACCCCTCCACTTT	CASTNDVYNSPLHF
TRBV5-5	.	TRBJ1-5	.	TGTGCCAGCAGCTTGTTGGGGGTGACTCAGCCCCAGCATTTT	CASSLLGVTQPQHF
TRBV12-3/TRBV12-4	many	TRBJ2-2	.	TGTGCCAGCAGTTTAGTAAGCGGGGAGCTGTTTTTT	CASSLVSGELFF
TRBV24-1	many	TRBJ2-3	.	TGTGCCACCAGTGATTGGCCTAGCTTGGACAGAGATACGCAGTATTTT	CATSDWPSLDRDTQYF
TRBV19	few	TRBJ2-7	.	TGTGCCAGTAGTACGCGGCGGGGTAGCGCCTACGAGCAGTACTTC	CASSTRRGSAYEQYF
TRBV25-1	many	TRBJ1-1	TRBD1	TGTGCCAGCAAGTTACAGGGGACCACTGAAGCTTTCTTT	CASKLQGTTEAFF
TRBV12-5	.	TRBJ2-7	.	TGTGCTAGTGGTTTGGCGTACGAGCAGTACTTC	CASGLAYEQYF
TRBV20-1	many	TRBJ2-7	TRBD2	TGCAGTGGGATAGCGGGGAGGAACGAGCAGTACTTC	CSGIAGRNEQYF